This is a list of T cell receptor beta chains from one sample in a study of blood T cell repertoires in COVID-19. Profiled with immunoSEQ multiplex PCR; TCRdb holds only in-frame clones, not every one. The sample yields 87,000 or so clones, roughly 84% seen once. Sequenced material: peripheral blood. The origin of the receptors is a woman of 80 years or more with acute or convalescent COVID-19. Each CDR3 is given with its conserved first and last residue.

CDR3 protein | J gene | V gene
CASSLGGGQGDYGYTF | TRBJ1-2 | TRBV5-1
CASSTGTGNTIYF | TRBJ1-3 | TRBV7-9
CASTPGGVHGYTF | TRBJ1-2 | TRBV6-5
CSGWNGGTEAFF | TRBJ1-1 | TRBV29-1
CASSLAGTGDYEQYF | TRBJ2-7 | TRBV5-5
CASTRRQMGSTEAFF | TRBJ1-1 | TRBV7-3
CASSHRGSTYEQYF | TRBJ2-7 | TRBV4-1
CASSLSGPGETQYF | TRBJ2-5 | TRBV3-1/TRBV3-2
CASSRVMNTEAFF | TRBJ1-1 | TRBV7-7
CASSLTSGRAFYF | TRBJ2-7 | TRBV28
CASTPPGLETQYF | TRBJ2-5 | TRBV6-5
CASSFRENRDTIYF | TRBJ1-3 | TRBV7-2
CAWSSRSPLALF | TRBJ1-2 | TRBV30
CASRPGLGGDTQYF | TRBJ2-3 | TRBV5-1
CASSSTGFRPQHF | TRBJ1-5 | TRBV2
CASSSGLAGGRMSYEQYF | TRBJ2-7 | TRBV7-2
CASSPQGNTEAFF | TRBJ1-1 | TRBV18